Below are 7 T cell receptor beta chains sequenced from a single sample in a study of cytomegalovirus exposure and HLA in healthy donors. 13 Jbeta primers and 60 Vbeta primers were used for the PCR. The protocol was immunoSEQ multiplex PCR, while the TCRdb copy is restricted to in-frame clones and leaves out a portion. This sample has some 200,000 clones, with approximately 70% found just once. The sample comprised PBMCs. These receptors came from a man in his forties or fifties in good health and CMV-seropositive.

The CDR3 sequence: CASSESAGRGSNQPQHF. DNA for the CDR3: TGCGCCAGCAGTGAGTCGGCAGGGAGGGGCAGCAATCAGCCCCAGCATTTT. This chain connects TRBV10-2 to TRBJ1-5; possibly TRBD1 for D (5 bases). CDR1 is WSHSY, CDR2 SAAADI, per germline. V lost 0 bases to trimming and J lost 1 base, with 13 bases between them. The CDR3 runs to 17 residues.

This clone was observed a handful of times. The chain is built from TRBV6-1 and TRBJ2-1; TRBD1 is a possible D gene (6 bases). CDR3 length: 16 amino acids. V was cut by 3 bases and J by 3 bases, with 15 bases left in between. The germline V gene has CDR1 MNHNS and CDR2 SASEGT. The CDR3 spells CASSEDRQGGYNEQFF. The CDR3, as DNA: TGTGCCAGCAGTGAGGACCGGCAAGGGGGCTACAATGAGCAGTTCTTC.

The V gene is TRBV6-5, the J gene TRBJ1-3, with D perhaps TRBD1 (5 bases). CDR3 size: 15 residues. The germline CDR1 and CDR2 sequences are MNHEY and SVGAGI. The germline V and J ends were trimmed by 5 bases and 2 bases, with 13 bases remaining between them. The CDR3 reads CASSGDSTPGNTIYF. CDR3 bases: TGTGCCAGCAGTGGGGACTCGACCCCTGGAAACACCATATATTTT.

The CDR3 protein is CAISEGYVGSPYGYTF. CDR3 in DNA: TGTGCCATCAGTGAAGGCTACGTGGGCTCCCCTTATGGCTACACCTTC. This chain connects TRBV10-3 to TRBJ1-2; D call uncertain. CDR1 and CDR2 (germline): ENHRY, SYGVKD. Between the trimmed V and J ends, which lost 3 bases and 5 bases, there was a span of 19 bases. The CDR3 sequence is 16 residues long.

The gene calls are TRBV2 and TRBJ2-3; 8 nucleotides line up with TRBD2. Germline V gene lookup returns CDR1 SNHLY and CDR2 FYNNEI. This CDR3 has 16 amino acids. J gave up 1 base and V 8 bases, and 11 bases lay outside the gene matches. The DNA for the CDR3 is TGTGCCAGCTTTGACCCAGGAGCGGGAGGCACAGATACGCAGTATTTT. This gives the protein CASFDPGAGGTDTQYF.

The CDR3, as DNA: TGTGCCAGCGGAAGACAGGGGGGACTCTACGAGCAGTACTTC. This translates into CASGRQGGLYEQYF. The chain recombines TRBV27 with TRBJ2-7; 9 bases agree with TRBD1. CDR1 is MNHEY, CDR2 SMNVEV, per germline (reference sequence). V dropped 8 bases and J dropped 3; count of bases not matched to a gene: 8. The CDR3 covers 14 residues.

V is TRBV7-8 and J is TRBJ2-5, with TRBD2 as a possible D gene (6 bases). There are 17 residues in the CDR3. V was shortened by 4 bases and J by 5 bases, with 23 bases between the two germline ends. In germline, CDR1 is SGHVS, CDR2 FQNEAQ. Here the CDR3 reads CASSYSFAGNEGETQYF. In DNA form, the CDR3 reads TGTGCCAGCAGCTACAGCTTCGCGGGGAATGAGGGGGAGACCCAGTACTTC.